Below are 30 T cell receptor beta chains sequenced from a single sample in a study of shared clonotypes between healthy human individuals. The method was immunoSEQ multiplex PCR; TCRdb's version includes in-frame clones alone and lacks a portion of them. Among about 600,000 clones listed, about 97% were seen once. Sequencing was carried out using naive CD4+ T cells sorted from blood. Subset here: CD45RA+ positively selected. These receptors all come from a young woman in good health.

This clone was recorded only once. This chain links TRBV28 with TRBJ1-1; 9 bases are shared with TRBD1. The CDR3 runs to 15 residues. V was pared by 4 bases and J by 5 bases, with 8 bases of the junction left unmatched. The germline V gene encodes CDR1 MDHEN and CDR2 SYDVKM. Written as DNA, the CDR3 is TGTGCCAGCAGTTCGAAGGGACAGGGAGAAACTGAAGCTTTCTTT. This sequence encodes CASSSKGQGETEAFF.

V gene TRBV11-3 combines with J gene TRBJ2-1; tentative D call: TRBD2 (5 bases). Germline CDR1 and CDR2: SGHNT and YENEEA. This CDR3 has 15 amino acids. Trimming shortened V by 5 bases and J by 2 bases, and 13 bases separated the two germline ends. The CDR3 DNA sequence: TGTGCCAGCAGCAAAGGCAGCGGAACCTACAATGAGCAGTTCTTC. Its protein is CASSKGSGTYNEQFF. Full variable domain (missing parts from reference TRBV11-3 and TRBJ2-1): EAGVVQSPRYKIIEKKQPVAFWCNPISGHNTLYWYLQNLGQGPELLIRYENEEAVDDSQLPKDRFSAERLKGVDSTLKIQPAELGDSAVYLCASSKGSGTYNEQFFGPGTRLTVL.

J is TRBJ1-1 and V is TRBV5-1, with 8 bases lining up with TRBD1. The CDR3 sequence is 15 residues long. Trimming at V came to 4 bases and at J to 5 bases, leaving 10 bases not matched to a gene. Per the germline V gene, CDR1 is SGHRS and CDR2 is YFSETQ. The CDR3: CASSPGQARRTEAFF. The CDR3 DNA reads as TGCGCCAGCAGCCCGGGACAGGCAAGACGGACTGAAGCTTTCTTT.

The chain recombines TRBV6-6 with TRBJ2-2; 8 bases line up with TRBD2. The germline V gene encodes CDR1 MNHNY and CDR2 SVGAGI (reference sequence). The CDR3 is 15 amino acids. V was pared by 2 bases and J by 4 bases, with 3 bases of the junction left unmatched. The CDR3 sequence is CASSYQRGLTGELFF. CDR3 in DNA: TGTGCCAGCAGTTACCAGCGGGGGCTCACCGGGGAGCTGTTTTTT.

This rearrangement joins TRBV9 to TRBJ1-5; D is possibly TRBD1 (5 bases). Trimming removed 3 bases from V and 10 bases from J, with 17 bases in between. Germline lookup yields CDR1 SGDLS and CDR2 YYNGEE. The CDR3 is made up of 14 amino acids. Here the CDR3 DNA reads TGTGCCAGCAGCGAGAGGGGAGGGCGCGGACCCCAGCATTTT. Translating gives CASSERGGRGPQHF. The whole variable domain, remainder taken from reference TRBV9 and TRBJ1-5, is DSGVTQTPKHLITATGQRVTLRCSPRSGDLSVYWYQQSLDQGLQFLIQYYNGEERAKGNILERFSAQQFPDLHSELNLSSLELGDSALYFCASSERGGRGPQHFGDGTRLSIL.

V gene TRBV30 combines with J gene TRBJ2-7; TRBD2 agrees at 11 bases. The CDR3 extends over 16 amino acids. The ends lost 3 bases at V and 2 bases at J; junction bases unmatched: 9. Germline values: CDR1 GTSNPN, CDR2 SVGIG (reference sequence). The CDR3 DNA follows: TGTGCCTGGAGCCCCACCGGGACTAGCGGAACCTACGAGCAGTACTTC. It translates to CAWSPTGTSGTYEQYF.

The chain links TRBV5-5 to TRBJ2-6; D possibly corresponds to TRBD2 (6 bases). Germline V gene lookup returns CDR1 SGHKS and CDR2 YYEKEE (reference sequence). Trimming removed 0 bases from V and 17 bases from J, with 15 bases in between. CDR3 size: 13 residues. CDR3 amino acids: CASSLAPGVGVTF. The CDR3, as DNA: TGTGCCAGCAGCTTGGCCCCGGGGGTAGGGGTGACTTTC.

This chain connects TRBV29-1 to TRBJ2-2; 16 nucleotides match TRBD2. In germline, CDR1 is SQVTM, CDR2 ANQGSEA. V lost 6 bases, J lost 3 bases, and 7 bases stayed unmatched. There are 17 residues in the CDR3. The CDR3 sequence is CSVSGTSGRADTGELFF. CDR3 coding DNA: TGCAGCGTCTCCGGGACTAGCGGGAGGGCGGACACCGGGGAGCTGTTTTTT.

The J gene is TRBJ2-2, the V gene TRBV5-6; D not certain. Trimming pared 8 bases from V and 4 bases from J, leaving 9 bases between. Per the germline V gene, CDR1 is SGHDT and CDR2 is YYEEEE. The CDR3 totals 12 residues. DNA for the CDR3: TGTGCCAGTAGGCAGATCACCGGGGAGCTGTTTTTT. Its protein is CASRQITGELFF.

The V call is TRBV5-1, the J call TRBJ1-6; no firm D call. The CDR3 is 13 residues long. Germline V gene lookup returns CDR1 SGHRS and CDR2 YFSETQ. Trimming cost V 0 bases and J 8 bases, with 6 bases left between them. This CDR3 reads CASSLESDSPLHF. Here the CDR3 DNA reads TGCGCCAGCAGCTTGGAAAGTGATTCACCCCTCCACTTT.

This clone was seen just once. The chain carries TRBV27 and TRBJ2-1; 8 positions agree with TRBD2. The germline CDR1 and CDR2 sequences are MNHEY and SMNVEV (reference sequence). J gave up 2 bases and V 6 bases, and 6 bases lay outside the gene matches. This CDR3 spans 15 amino acids. CDR3 nucleotide sequence: TGTGCCAGCAGGAAAATTAGCGGGACCTACAATGAGCAGTTCTTC. It is translated as CASRKISGTYNEQFF.

This chain joins TRBV7-9 and TRBJ1-1, with TRBD1 identical over 7 bases. The germline gives CDR1 SEHNR, CDR2 FQNEAQ (reference sequence). The CDR3 runs to 14 residues. V shed 5 bases, J shed 4 bases, and the junction held 7 bases outside the gene matches. CDR3 residues: CASSMTGLSTEAFF. Written as DNA, the CDR3 is TGTGCCAGCAGCATGACAGGGCTGAGCACTGAAGCTTTCTTT.

This clone is a singleton in its sample. V usage is TRBV6-1 and J usage is TRBJ2-5; tentative D call: TRBD1 (7 bases). Trimming shortened V by 5 bases and J by 9 bases, and 16 bases separated the two germline ends. The CDR3 contains 13 residues. Germline assignment: CDR1 MNHNS and CDR2 SASEGT. DNA of the CDR3: TGTGCCAGCAGTCCGGACAGGAGGGGGGCCCAGTACTTC. Translation gives CASSPDRRGAQYF.

V is TRBV27 and J is TRBJ2-7, with 8 bases identical to TRBD1. V lost 5 bases to trimming and J lost 3 bases; unmatched junction nucleotides: 9. Germline assignment: CDR1 MNHEY and CDR2 SMNVEV (reference sequence). The CDR3 extends over 15 amino acids. CDR3 in DNA: TGTGCCAGCAGTACATACGGGACAGGTCACTACGAGCAGTACTTC. This encodes CASSTYGTGHYEQYF.

This rearrangement joins TRBV7-9 to TRBJ2-1, with 12 nucleotides matching TRBD2. The CDR3 loop spans 17 amino acids. From germline, CDR1 is SEHNR and CDR2 FQNEAQ (reference sequence). V trimming: 1 base; J trimming: 8 bases; junction bases outside the gene matches: 9. As DNA, the CDR3 is TGTGCCAGCAGCTTAGTGGTGACTAGCGGGAGATCCGATGAGCAGTTCTTC. It yields the protein CASSLVVTSGRSDEQFF.

V gene TRBV19 combines with J gene TRBJ1-5; no clear D. The CDR3 loop spans 13 amino acids. V was clipped by 5 bases and J by 5 bases, with 10 bases between them. Germline V gene data show CDR1 as LNHDA and CDR2 as SQIVND (reference sequence). The CDR3 region is CASSFVPDQPQHF. The CDR3 DNA sequence: TGTGCCAGTAGTTTTGTGCCCGATCAGCCCCAGCATTTT.

The chain joins TRBV5-1 to TRBJ1-5; D is undetermined. CDR1 and CDR2 (germline): SGHRS, YFSETQ. With 6 bases removed from V and 3 bases from J, the gap between germline ends came to 10 bases. The CDR3 is made up of 13 amino acids. The CDR3 region is CASKLDHNQPQHF. DNA for the CDR3: TGCGCCAGCAAGTTAGATCACAATCAGCCCCAGCATTTT.

V usage is TRBV30 and J usage is TRBJ2-3; D could derive from TRBD1 or TRBD2 (5 bases each). The germline gives CDR1 GTSNPN, CDR2 SVGIG (reference sequence). V was trimmed by 0 bases and J by 4 bases, leaving 14 bases between them. This CDR3 contains 15 residues. The CDR3, as DNA: TGTGCCTGGAGTGTAGGGACCACTCAGTCAGATACGCAGTATTTT. The encoded protein is CAWSVGTTQSDTQYF. Full variable domain (outside the CDR3, taken from reference TRBV30 and TRBJ2-3): SQTIHQWPATLVQPVGSPLSLECTVEGTSNPNLYWYRQAAGRGLQLLFYSVGIGQISSEVPQNLSASRPQDRQFILSSKKLLLSDSGFYLCAWSVGTTQSDTQYFGPGTRLTVL.

CDR3 sequence: CASKLDYFSNQPQHF. DNA for the CDR3: TGTGCCAGCAAACTGGACTACTTTAGCAATCAGCCCCAGCATTTT. This chain connects TRBV6-6 to TRBJ1-5; D is ambiguous. Germline V gene lookup returns CDR1 MNHNY and CDR2 SVGAGI (reference sequence). The CDR3 spans 15 residues. With 7 bases removed from V and 0 bases from J, the gap between germline ends came to 13 bases.

The chain combines TRBV2 with TRBJ1-1, with D perhaps TRBD1 (5 bases). CDR1 is SNHLY, CDR2 FYNNEI, per germline. The CDR3 contains 11 residues. The V end was cut by 6 bases, the J end by 7 bases, with 9 bases between. CDR3 region: CASRFDSEAFF. As DNA, the CDR3 is TGTGCCAGCAGATTTGACAGTGAAGCTTTCTTT.

The chain links TRBV6-5 to TRBJ2-3, with TRBD1 matching 7 bases. The junction had 3 bases not matched to a gene; V was cut back by 6 bases and J by 0 bases. Germline values: CDR1 MNHEY, CDR2 SVGAGI. This CDR3 spans 14 amino acids. The CDR3 sequence: CASSTGESTDTQYF. DNA of the CDR3: TGTGCCAGCAGCACAGGGGAGAGCACAGATACGCAGTATTTT.

The V call is TRBV19, the J call TRBJ1-2; TRBD1 matches at 8 bases. Germline V lookup: CDR1 LNHDA, CDR2 SQIVND (reference sequence). V shed 10 bases, J shed 8 bases, and the junction held 9 bases outside the gene matches. This CDR3 contains 12 residues. Here the CDR3 reads CATMTGARGYTF. CDR3 nucleotides: TGTGCCACAATGACAGGGGCCCGAGGCTACACCTTC.

The chain joins TRBV7-3 to TRBJ2-4; 9 bases fit TRBD1. Per the germline V gene, CDR1 is SGHTA and CDR2 is FQGTGA. This CDR3 is 15 amino acids long. V gave up 6 bases and J gave up 7 bases; unmatched junction bases: 10. The CDR3 here is CASRSDRGPGNIQYF. The CDR3, as DNA: TGTGCCAGCAGATCGGACAGGGGACCTGGGAACATTCAGTACTTC.

In DNA, the CDR3 is TGTGCCAGCAGCCAAGAACGGCAAGGCGGCTATGGCTACACCTTC. This codes for CASSQERQGGYGYTF. The chain carries TRBV14 and TRBJ1-2; D is undetermined. Trimming shortened V by 0 bases and J by 4 bases, and 12 bases separated the two germline ends. From germline, CDR1 is SGHDN and CDR2 FVKESK. CDR3 length: 15 amino acids.

The chain carries TRBV7-9 and TRBJ1-2; D is unclear. Germline-derived CDR1 and CDR2 are SEHNR and FQNEAQ (reference sequence). V lost 5 bases to trimming and J lost 1 base, with 14 bases between them. This CDR3 contains 15 residues. In DNA form, the CDR3 reads TGTGCCAGCAGCACAGACGGACGGAGTAACTATGGCTACACCTTC. Its translation: CASSTDGRSNYGYTF.

V and J are TRBV28 and TRBJ2-7; D ambiguous. The CDR3 length is 14 residues. CDR1 MDHEN and CDR2 SYDVKM come from the germline V gene. V lost 6 bases and J 0 bases, leaving 12 bases between the germline ends. CDR3 amino acids: CASRYLGRSYEQYF. The DNA of the CDR3 is TGTGCCAGCAGATACTTAGGGCGCTCCTACGAGCAGTACTTC.

The rearrangement uses TRBV28 and TRBJ1-5; possibly TRBD1 for D (6 bases). The CDR3 loop spans 13 amino acids. The V gene's germline CDR1 is MDHEN and CDR2 SYDVKM. V shed 5 bases and J shed 4 bases, with 9 bases lying between them. CDR3 bases: TGTGCCAGCAGTGCAGACAGGAATCAGCCCCAGCATTTT. This codes for CASSADRNQPQHF.

The chain uses TRBV6-1 and TRBJ2-2; 8 bases match TRBD2. Germline-derived CDR1 and CDR2 are MNHNS and SASEGT. V was pared by 0 bases and J by 4 bases, with 7 bases of the junction left unmatched. The CDR3 is 17 residues long. CDR3 coding DNA: TGTGCCAGCAGTGAAGCCTTAGCGGGGAGTGGCACCGGGGAGCTGTTTTTT. Its translation is CASSEALAGSGTGELFF.

This clone was observed once. V is TRBV2 and J is TRBJ1-2; no definite D call. Deletions cut 3 bases from V and 7 bases from J, with 15 bases between. Germline-derived CDR1 and CDR2 are SNHLY and FYNNEI. The CDR3 sequence is 14 residues long. The CDR3 is CASSEEDRLGGYTF. The CDR3 nucleotides are TGTGCCAGCAGTGAGGAGGATCGATTGGGTGGCTACACCTTC. The variable domain in full, with the rest retrieved from reference TRBV2 and TRBJ1-2, is EPEVTQTPSHQVTQMGQEVILRCVPISNHLYFYWYRQILGQKVEFLVSFYNNEISEKSEIFDDQFSVERPDGSNFTLKIRSTKLEDSAMYFCASSEEDRLGGYTFGSGTRLTVV.

This clone was found once. The genes are TRBV15 and TRBJ1-2, with TRBD1 matching 8 bases. The ends lost 2 bases at V and 4 bases at J; junction bases unmatched: 6. Germline CDR1 and CDR2: LNHNV and YYDKDF (reference sequence). This CDR3 is 15 amino acids long. The CDR3 region is CATSRPGDRPYGYTF. In nucleotides, the CDR3 is TGTGCCACCAGCAGACCAGGGGACAGGCCCTATGGCTACACCTTC.